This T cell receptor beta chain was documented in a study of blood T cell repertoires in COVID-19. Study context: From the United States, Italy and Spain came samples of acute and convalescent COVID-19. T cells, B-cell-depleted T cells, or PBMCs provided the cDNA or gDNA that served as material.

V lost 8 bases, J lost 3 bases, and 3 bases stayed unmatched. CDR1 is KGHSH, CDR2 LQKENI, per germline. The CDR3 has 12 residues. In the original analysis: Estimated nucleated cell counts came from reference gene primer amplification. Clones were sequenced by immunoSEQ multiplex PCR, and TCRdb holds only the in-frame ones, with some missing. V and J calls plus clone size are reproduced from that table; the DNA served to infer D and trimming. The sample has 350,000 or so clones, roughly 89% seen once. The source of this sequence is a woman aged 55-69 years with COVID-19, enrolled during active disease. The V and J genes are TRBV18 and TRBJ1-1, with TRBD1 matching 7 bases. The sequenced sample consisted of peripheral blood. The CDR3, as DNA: TGTGCCAGCCGTACAGGGGACACTGAAGCTTTCTTT. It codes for CASRTGDTEAFF.